These 30 T cell receptor beta chains share one sample of origin, sequenced in a study of a mutant IDH1 vaccine in newly diagnosed glioma. The antigens these receptors bind are not known. Time point specified: week 35, safety follow-up. In every dose of vaccine, 300 ug of mutant IDH1 20-mer peptide was given alongside topical imiquimod. Sequenced by immunoSEQ multiplex PCR; TCRdb stores in-frame clones only, minus some. Of tens of thousands of clones in the sample, approximately 80% were seen once. The specimen comprised PBMCs, sampled from a glioma patient whose treatment included an IDH1 peptide vaccine. Receptors originate from a man younger than 40 with glioma.

The rearrangement links TRBV10-3 to TRBJ2-3; 12 positions match TRBD1. CDR1 is ENHRY, CDR2 SYGVKD, per germline. The CDR3 loop spans 15 amino acids. The J segment lost 5 bases and the V segment lost 6 bases, leaving 6 bases of the junction unmatched. The CDR3 DNA reads as TGTGCCATCAGGGGACAGGGGGCGAAAGGAGATACGCAGTATTTT. Protein: CAIRGQGAKGDTQYF.

This chain uses TRBV6-6 with TRBJ1-1; weak D call: TRBD1 (5 bases). With 6 bases removed from V and 0 bases from J, the gap between germline ends came to 11 bases. The length of the CDR3 is 14 residues. Germline CDR1 is MNHNY and CDR2 is SVGAGI (reference sequence). The CDR3 nucleotides read TGTGCCAGCAGCGTCAGGGCGCTGAACACTGAAGCTTTCTTT. Translation: CASSVRALNTEAFF.

The chain uses TRBV5-1 and TRBJ2-1; the D gene is possibly TRBD1 (5 bases). CDR1 is SGHRS, CDR2 YFSETQ, per germline. The CDR3 consists of 14 residues. The germline V and J ends were trimmed by 4 bases and 7 bases, with 15 bases remaining between them. CDR3 DNA: TGCGCCAGCAGCCTGGGGCCAGGGATGAATGAGCAGTTCTTC. It codes for CASSLGPGMNEQFF. The full variable domain, rest sourced from reference TRBV5-1 and TRBJ2-1, is KAGVTQTPRYLIKTRGQQVTLSCSPISGHRSVSWYQQTPGQGLQFLFEYFSETQRNKGNFPGRFSGRQFSNSRSEMNVSTLELGDSALYLCASSLGPGMNEQFFGPGTRLTVL.

The V call is TRBV6-5, the J call TRBJ1-1; D might be TRBD1 (5 bases). There are 12 residues in the CDR3. The V gene lost 0 bases and the J gene lost 11 bases, with 10 bases spanning the gap. CDR1 and CDR2 (germline): MNHEY, SVGAGI. The CDR3 spells CASSYSRREAFF. CDR3 nucleotides: TGTGCCAGCAGTTACTCTCGCAGGGAGGCTTTCTTT.

The rearrangement uses TRBV4-1 and TRBJ2-7; D uncertain. CDR3 length equals 16 residues. V gave up 2 bases and J gave up 0 bases, with 14 bases separating them. Germline loops: CDR1 MGHRA, CDR2 YSYEKL. The CDR3 sequence: CASSQNPVLTSYEQYF. The CDR3 DNA follows: TGCGCCAGCAGCCAAAACCCCGTCTTAACCTCCTACGAGCAGTACTTC.

The chain is built from TRBV14 and TRBJ2-1; 15 bases are shared with TRBD2. Germline-derived CDR1 and CDR2 are SGHDN and FVKESK. V was pared by 3 bases and J by 8 bases, with 11 bases of the junction left unmatched. CDR3 length equals 18 residues. CDR3 protein: CASSHLGLAGGRSDEQFF. CDR3 bases: TGTGCCAGCAGCCACCTCGGACTAGCGGGGGGGCGGTCCGATGAGCAGTTCTTC.

The V call is TRBV27, the J call TRBJ1-2; D ambiguous. Trimming removed 5 bases at V and 7 bases at J, with 17 bases between. This CDR3 spans 14 amino acids. Germline CDR1 is MNHEY and CDR2 is SMNVEV (reference sequence). CDR3 coding DNA: TGTGCCAGCAGTCCGCGGACCCCTGATGTTGGCTACACCTTC. Translating it yields CASSPRTPDVGYTF.

The chain has TRBV6-5 and TRBJ1-2, with D perhaps TRBD1 (5 bases). This CDR3 contains 14 residues. Germline V lookup: CDR1 MNHEY, CDR2 SVGAGI. The ends were cut back, 5 bases at V and 2 bases at J, with 12 bases in the middle. The CDR3 here is CASSDPWGNYGYTF. In DNA, the CDR3 is TGTGCCAGCAGTGACCCCTGGGGGAACTATGGCTACACCTTC.

The chain recombines TRBV10-3 with TRBJ1-1; 7 bases agree with TRBD1. This CDR3 region has 15 residues. Germline-derived CDR1 and CDR2 are ENHRY and SYGVKD. V gave up 5 bases and J gave up 2 bases; unmatched junction bases: 8. In nucleotides, the CDR3 is TGTGCCATCAGTACTAGGACAGGAAAAAACACTGAAGCTTTCTTT. It encodes CAISTRTGKNTEAFF.

The V and J genes are TRBV6-1 and TRBJ1-6; maybe TRBD1 (5 bases). CDR3 size: 13 residues. The V gene lost 4 bases and the J gene lost 10 bases, with 11 bases spanning the gap. Germline V gene lookup returns CDR1 MNHNS and CDR2 SASEGT. Written as DNA, the CDR3 is TGTGCCAGCAGTGGCAGGGTCGGGTCACCCCTCCACTTT. It is translated as CASSGRVGSPLHF.

This clone came up a few times. This sequence joins TRBV5-1 and TRBJ1-6; possible D gene TRBD1, 6 bases. Germline V CDR1 and CDR2: SGHRS, YFSETQ. The CDR3 has 17 amino acids. Trimming took 4 bases from V and 9 from J, leaving 23 bases between them. DNA for the CDR3: TGCGCCAGCAGCCCCACCACGGGGGGCCAGGGTCCTTCACCCCTCCACTTT. This translates into CASSPTTGGQGPSPLHF.

The chain is built from TRBV6-1 and TRBJ2-1; D is uncertain. Germline CDR1 and CDR2: MNHNS and SASEGT. The CDR3 spans 12 residues. With 2 bases removed from V and 4 bases from J, the gap between germline ends came to 3 bases. The DNA of the CDR3 is TGTGCCAGCAGTGAATGGTACAATGAGCAGTTCTTC. Its translation: CASSEWYNEQFF.

CDR3 region: CASSQRESSSYEQYF. As DNA, the CDR3 is TGTGCCAGCAGCCAACGGGAATCTAGCTCCTACGAGCAGTACTTC. The chain couples TRBV4-2 to TRBJ2-7; D might be TRBD2 (5 bases). This CDR3 contains 15 residues. CDR1 is LGHNA, CDR2 YNFKEQ, per germline. The germline V and J ends were trimmed by 2 bases and 0 bases, with 11 bases remaining between them.

The rearrangement joins TRBV18 to TRBJ1-5; D not resolved. The ends were cut back, 5 bases at V and 1 base at J, with 9 bases in the middle. This CDR3 has 14 residues. Germline V gene sequence: CDR1 KGHSH, CDR2 LQKENI. This CDR3 is CASSNTGSNQPQHF. Here the CDR3 DNA reads TGTGCCAGCTCAAATACCGGGAGCAATCAGCCCCAGCATTTT.

The J gene is TRBJ2-6, the V gene TRBV11-2; possible D gene TRBD1, 6 bases. Deletions cut 5 bases from V and 0 bases from J, with 17 bases between. CDR3 length: 18 residues. Germline lookup yields CDR1 SGHAT and CDR2 FQNNGV. The CDR3 region has the DNA TGTGCCAGCAGCCTTAGGACTCACAGGGACTCTGGGGCCAACGTCCTGACTTTC. Amino acids: CASSLRTHRDSGANVLTF.

CDR3 loop: CASSPQLGSGANVLTF. CDR3 sequence (DNA): TGTGCCAGCTCACCCCAGCTAGGGTCTGGGGCCAACGTCCTGACTTTC. The rearrangement links TRBV18 to TRBJ2-6; D unclear. Trimming removed 3 bases from V and 1 base from J, with 10 bases in between. The length of the CDR3 is 16 residues. In germline, CDR1 is KGHSH, CDR2 LQKENI.

CDR3 nucleotide sequence: TGTGCCAGCATTAATCCGGGACTAGCGGGGGGCTCGCAGGGGGAGCAGTACTTC. This gives the protein CASINPGLAGGSQGEQYF. This chain uses TRBV2 with TRBJ2-7; 15 nucleotides align to TRBD2. Trimming at V came to 7 bases and at J to 7 bases, leaving 17 bases not matched to a gene. The CDR3 has 18 amino acids. Germline loops: CDR1 SNHLY, CDR2 FYNNEI.

The chain is built from TRBV11-3 and TRBJ2-1, with D perhaps TRBD1 or TRBD2 (5 bases each). This CDR3 has 14 amino acids. V lost 5 bases and J 10 bases, leaving 18 bases between the germline ends. Germline V CDR1 and CDR2: SGHNT, YENEEA. CDR3 DNA: TGTGCCAGCAGCGTAAGTCGTGGGACGGAGGAGCAGTTCTTC. This codes for CASSVSRGTEEQFF.

V and J are TRBV9 and TRBJ2-1; 9 bases align to TRBD1. CDR3 size: 16 residues. The ends lost 1 base at V and 2 bases at J; junction bases unmatched: 4. The germline V gene has CDR1 SGDLS and CDR2 YYNGEE. The CDR3 nucleotides read TGTGCCAGCAGCGTAATCGGGACAGGGACCTACAATGAGCAGTTCTTC. As protein: CASSVIGTGTYNEQFF.

About this clone itself: At one boundary the junction diverges from the germline segment, which might be a read error. This rearrangement joins TRBV6-1 to TRBJ2-3, with 8 bases that match TRBD2. This CDR3 comprises 15 residues. Germline V gene lookup returns CDR1 MNHNS and CDR2 SASEGT. CDR3 protein: CAISAGLDPTDTQYF. The CDR3 DNA reads TGTGCCATCAGTGCGGGACTAGACCCCACAGATACGCAGTATTTT.

The CDR3 is CASSLVGGQETQYF. The CDR3 DNA sequence: TGTGCCAGCAGCTTAGTGGGGGGACAAGAGACCCAGTACTTC. The rearrangement joins TRBV7-9 to TRBJ2-5, with D tentatively TRBD2 (6 bases). Germline loops: CDR1 SEHNR, CDR2 FQNEAQ (reference sequence). The CDR3 loop spans 14 amino acids. The V end lost 1 base, the J end lost 2 bases, and 8 bases lay between the germline ends.

The genes are TRBV5-4 and TRBJ1-2; possible D gene TRBD1, 5 bases. Germline values: CDR1 SGHNT, CDR2 YYREEE (reference sequence). Trimming removed 4 bases from V and 7 bases from J, with 17 bases in between. The CDR3 covers 14 residues. Here the CDR3 reads CASSGTGTKIGYTF. For the CDR3, the DNA is TGTGCCAGCAGCGGAACCGGGACGAAAATTGGCTACACCTTC.

This chain joins TRBV4-1 and TRBJ2-7, with D perhaps TRBD2 (6 bases). Germline assignment: CDR1 MGHRA and CDR2 YSYEKL. The CDR3 consists of 16 residues. V was clipped by 1 base and J by 0 bases, with 13 bases between them. The CDR3 reads CASSQGPGLSSYEQYF. The CDR3 bases are TGCGCCAGCAGCCAAGGCCCGGGACTCAGCTCCTACGAGCAGTACTTC.

The genes are TRBV2 and TRBJ2-3; D gene unclear. V lost 7 bases and J lost 4, with 12 bases in between. The CDR3 sequence is 13 residues long. In germline, CDR1 is SNHLY, CDR2 FYNNEI. CDR3 sequence: CASKVGSADTQYF. The CDR3 region has the DNA TGTGCCAGCAAGGTAGGGTCGGCAGATACGCAGTATTTT.

The rearrangement joins TRBV5-1 to TRBJ1-4; D is ambiguous. The CDR3 runs 15 residues. V was cut by 5 bases and J by 0 bases, with 11 bases left in between. Germline CDR1 reads SGHRS; CDR2 reads YFSETQ. The CDR3 nucleotides read TGCGCCAGCAGTCAGACGGGTGCAACTAATGAAAAACTGTTTTTT. Translating it yields CASSQTGATNEKLFF.

The chain couples TRBV28 to TRBJ2-5; 7 bases align to TRBD1. Per the germline V gene, CDR1 is MDHEN and CDR2 is SYDVKM. J gave up 5 bases and V 6 bases, and 12 bases lay outside the gene matches. This CDR3 comprises 15 residues. This chain's CDR3 is CASSPDDRVGETQYF. The DNA for the CDR3 is TGTGCCAGCAGCCCGGATGACAGGGTCGGGGAGACCCAGTACTTC.

The chain has TRBV15 and TRBJ2-3, with 9 bases that match TRBD2. This CDR3 has 17 residues. V lost 0 bases and J lost 5; bases outside the gene matches: 9. The germline V gene encodes CDR1 LNHNV and CDR2 YYDKDF (reference sequence). Written as DNA, the CDR3 is TGTGCCACCAGCAGAGATTGGGGGCGGGGGGGCATAGATACGCAGTATTTT. Encoded protein: CATSRDWGRGGIDTQYF.

This chain links TRBV19 with TRBJ2-5; D is unclear. The J call may be mistaken, given a closer DNA end match to TRBJ2-7. Germline V gene data show CDR1 as LNHDA and CDR2 as SQIVND (reference sequence). The CDR3 totals 13 residues. The CDR3: CASSIAAAYEQYF. CDR3 bases: TGTGCCAGTAGTATAGCGGCCGCCTACGAGCAGTACTTC.

The chain couples TRBV10-3 to TRBJ1-1; the D gene is possibly TRBD1 (6 bases). In germline, CDR1 is ENHRY, CDR2 SYGVKD. V was cut by 8 bases and J by 8 bases, with 18 bases left in between. The CDR3 is made up of 13 amino acids. CDR3 bases: TGTGCCATCTGTGGGGGCCTAATCCCCGAAGCTTTCTTT. It is translated as CAICGGLIPEAFF.

The chain is built from TRBV23-1 and TRBJ1-4; D call uncertain. TRBV23-1 is sorted into the ORF group, with uncertain function. The CDR3 sequence is 15 residues long. The V and J ends lost 3 bases and 5 bases respectively, with 13 bases between them. The CDR3 sequence: CASSHFRENNEKLFF. The CDR3 DNA reads as TGCGCCAGCAGTCACTTCAGAGAAAACAATGAAAAACTGTTTTTT.